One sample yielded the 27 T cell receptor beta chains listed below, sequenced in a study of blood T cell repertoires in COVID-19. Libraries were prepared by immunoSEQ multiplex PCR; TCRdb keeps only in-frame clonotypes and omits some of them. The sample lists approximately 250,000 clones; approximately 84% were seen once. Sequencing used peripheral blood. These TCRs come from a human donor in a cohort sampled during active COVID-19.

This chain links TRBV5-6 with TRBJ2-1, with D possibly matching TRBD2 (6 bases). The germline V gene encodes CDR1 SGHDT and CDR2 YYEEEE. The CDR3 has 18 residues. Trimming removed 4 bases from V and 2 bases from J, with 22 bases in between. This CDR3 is CASSTSRAAGLTYNEQFF. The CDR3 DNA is TGTGCCAGCAGCACGAGTAGGGCTGCGGGACTCACCTACAATGAGCAGTTCTTC.

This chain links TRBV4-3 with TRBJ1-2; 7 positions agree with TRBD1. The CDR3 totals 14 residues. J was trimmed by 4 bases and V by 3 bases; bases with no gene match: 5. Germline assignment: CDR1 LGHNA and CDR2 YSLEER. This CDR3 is CASSQETGTYGYTF. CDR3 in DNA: TGCGCCAGCAGCCAGGAGACAGGGACCTATGGCTACACCTTC.

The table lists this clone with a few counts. CDR3 sequence: CASKPLTRNTGELFF. CDR3 nucleotide sequence: TGTGCCAGCAAACCCCTGACACGGAACACCGGGGAGCTGTTTTTT. The chain links TRBV3-1 (or the pseudogene TRBV3-2) to TRBJ2-2; no reliable D call. V lost 7 bases and J lost 1, with 13 bases in between. Per the germline V gene, CDR1 is LGHDT and CDR2 is YNNKEL (reference sequence). This CDR3 spans 15 amino acids.

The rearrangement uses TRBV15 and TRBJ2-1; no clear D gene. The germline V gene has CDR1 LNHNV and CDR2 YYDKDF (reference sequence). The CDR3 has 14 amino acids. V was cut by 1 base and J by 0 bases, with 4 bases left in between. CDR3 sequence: CATSRGSSYNEQFF. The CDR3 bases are TGTGCCACCAGCAGAGGGAGCTCCTACAATGAGCAGTTCTTC.

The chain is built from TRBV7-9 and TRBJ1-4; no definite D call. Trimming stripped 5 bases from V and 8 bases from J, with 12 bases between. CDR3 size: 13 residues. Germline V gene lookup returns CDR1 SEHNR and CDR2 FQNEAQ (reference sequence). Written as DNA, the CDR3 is TGTGCCAGCAGCCCAATCGGCAGGGAAAAACTGTTTTTT. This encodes CASSPIGREKLFF.

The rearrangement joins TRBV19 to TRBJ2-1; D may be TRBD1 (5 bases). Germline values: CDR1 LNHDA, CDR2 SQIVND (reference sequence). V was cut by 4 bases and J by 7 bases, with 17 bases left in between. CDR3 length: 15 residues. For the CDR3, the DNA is TGTGCCAGTAGTAGAACTGACAGCCGTAGGAATGAGCAGTTCTTC. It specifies CASSRTDSRRNEQFF.

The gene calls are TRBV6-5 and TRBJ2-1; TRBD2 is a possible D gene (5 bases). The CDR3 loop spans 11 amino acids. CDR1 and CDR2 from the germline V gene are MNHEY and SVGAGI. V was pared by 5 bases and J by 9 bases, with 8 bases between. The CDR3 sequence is CASSPSTEQFF. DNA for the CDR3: TGTGCCAGCAGTCCTAGCACTGAGCAGTTCTTC.

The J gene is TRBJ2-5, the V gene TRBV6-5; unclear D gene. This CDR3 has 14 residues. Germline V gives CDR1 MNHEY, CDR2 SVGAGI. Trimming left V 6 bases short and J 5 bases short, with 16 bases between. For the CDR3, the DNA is TGTGCCAGCAGACCCAGTGTTTCTTGGGAGACCCAGTACTTC. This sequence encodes CASRPSVSWETQYF.

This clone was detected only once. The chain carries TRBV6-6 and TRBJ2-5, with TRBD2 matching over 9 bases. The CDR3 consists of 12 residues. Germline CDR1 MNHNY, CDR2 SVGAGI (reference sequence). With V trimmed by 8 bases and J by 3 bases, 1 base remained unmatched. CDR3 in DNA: TGTGCCAGCGAGCGGGGGGAAGAGACCCAGTACTTC. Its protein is CASERGEETQYF.

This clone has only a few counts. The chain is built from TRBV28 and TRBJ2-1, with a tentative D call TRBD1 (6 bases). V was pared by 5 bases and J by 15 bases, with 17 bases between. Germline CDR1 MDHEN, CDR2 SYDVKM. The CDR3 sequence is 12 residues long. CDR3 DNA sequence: TGTGCCAGCAGTGACTCGACAGGCCGGCGGTTCTTC. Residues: CASSDSTGRRFF.

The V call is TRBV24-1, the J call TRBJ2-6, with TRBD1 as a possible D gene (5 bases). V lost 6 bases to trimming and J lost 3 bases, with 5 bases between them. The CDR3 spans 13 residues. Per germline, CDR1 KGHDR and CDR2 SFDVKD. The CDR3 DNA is TGTGCCACCAGTCAGGGTGGGGCCAACGTCCTGACTTTC. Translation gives CATSQGGANVLTF.

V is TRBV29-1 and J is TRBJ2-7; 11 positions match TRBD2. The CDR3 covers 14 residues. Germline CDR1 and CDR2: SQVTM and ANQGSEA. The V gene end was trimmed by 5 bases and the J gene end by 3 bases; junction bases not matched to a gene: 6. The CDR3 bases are TGCAGCGTTTCTCCCGGGACTAGCGGCTACGAGCAGTACTTC. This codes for CSVSPGTSGYEQYF.

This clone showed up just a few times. The CDR3 DNA follows: TGTGCCAGCAGACACACCCCCCTAGCGGGAGGCTTCTACGAGCAGTACTTC. It codes for CASRHTPLAGGFYEQYF. The rearrangement links TRBV28 to TRBJ2-7; 11 nucleotides line up with TRBD2. Germline-derived CDR1 and CDR2 are MDHEN and SYDVKM. This CDR3 is built from 17 residues. The trim removed 6 bases at V and 3 bases at J, leaving 13 bases unmatched.

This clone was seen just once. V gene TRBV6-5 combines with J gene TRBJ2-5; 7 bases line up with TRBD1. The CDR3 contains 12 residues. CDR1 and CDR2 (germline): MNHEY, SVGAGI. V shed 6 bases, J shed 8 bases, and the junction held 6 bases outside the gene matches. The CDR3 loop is CASRETGRTQYF. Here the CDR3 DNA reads TGTGCCAGCAGAGAGACAGGGCGAACCCAGTACTTC.

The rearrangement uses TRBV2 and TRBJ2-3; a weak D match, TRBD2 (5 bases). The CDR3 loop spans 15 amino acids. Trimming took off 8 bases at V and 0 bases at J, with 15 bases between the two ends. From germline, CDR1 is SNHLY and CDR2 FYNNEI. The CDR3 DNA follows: TGTGCCAGCGAGACTCTAGCAGCTAGCACAGATACGCAGTATTTT. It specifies CASETLAASTDTQYF.

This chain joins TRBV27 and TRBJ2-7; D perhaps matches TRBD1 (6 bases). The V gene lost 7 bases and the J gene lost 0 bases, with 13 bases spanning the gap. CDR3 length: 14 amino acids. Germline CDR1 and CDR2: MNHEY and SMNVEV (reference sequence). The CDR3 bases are TGTGCCAGCAATTCTCAGGGGAGCTCCTACGAGCAGTACTTC. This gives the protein CASNSQGSSYEQYF.

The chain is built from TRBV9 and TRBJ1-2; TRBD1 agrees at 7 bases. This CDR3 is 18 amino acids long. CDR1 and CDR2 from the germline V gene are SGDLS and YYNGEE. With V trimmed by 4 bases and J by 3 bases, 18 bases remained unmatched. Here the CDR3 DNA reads TGTGCCAGCAGCCAGACGCCGGTCGCGACAGGGACCCACTATGGCTACACCTTC. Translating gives CASSQTPVATGTHYGYTF.

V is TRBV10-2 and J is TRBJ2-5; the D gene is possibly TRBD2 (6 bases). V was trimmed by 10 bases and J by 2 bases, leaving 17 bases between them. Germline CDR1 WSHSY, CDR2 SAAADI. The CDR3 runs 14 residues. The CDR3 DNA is TGCGCCACGTTAGGTCGGGACTCTCAAGAGACCCAGTACTTC. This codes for CATLGRDSQETQYF.

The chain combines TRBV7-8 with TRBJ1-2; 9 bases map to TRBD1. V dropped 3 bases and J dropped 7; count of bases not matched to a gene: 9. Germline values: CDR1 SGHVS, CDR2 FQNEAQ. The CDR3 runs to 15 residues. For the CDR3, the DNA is TGTGCCAGCAGCTTGGCCGGGACAGGGTTTGGTGGCTACACCTTC. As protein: CASSLAGTGFGGYTF. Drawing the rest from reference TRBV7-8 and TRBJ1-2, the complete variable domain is GAGVSQSPRYKVAKRGQDVALRCDPISGHVSLFWYQQALGQGPEFLTYFQNEAQLDKSGLPSDRFFAERPEGSVSTLKIQRTQQEDSAVYLCASSLAGTGFGGYTFGSGTRLTVV.

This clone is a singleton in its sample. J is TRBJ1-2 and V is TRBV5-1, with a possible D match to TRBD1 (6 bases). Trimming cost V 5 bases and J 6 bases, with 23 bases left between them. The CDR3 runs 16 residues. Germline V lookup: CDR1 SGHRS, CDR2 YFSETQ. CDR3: CASRWGGVKDLHGYTF. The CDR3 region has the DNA TGCGCCAGCAGATGGGGGGGCGTTAAGGATCTTCATGGCTACACCTTC.

The CDR3: CASSQDLQLAGGYEQYF. DNA of the CDR3: TGTGCCAGCAGCCAAGATCTCCAACTAGCGGGAGGCTACGAGCAGTACTTC. The genes are TRBV4-2 and TRBJ2-7, with 12 positions matching TRBD2. J lost 3 bases, V lost 0 bases, and 6 bases had no gene match. CDR1 and CDR2 from the germline V gene are LGHNA and YNFKEQ. CDR3 size: 17 residues.

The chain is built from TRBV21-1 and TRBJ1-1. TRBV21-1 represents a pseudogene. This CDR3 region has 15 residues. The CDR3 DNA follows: TGTGCCAGCAGCATCAAACCGGGGGTTGGGACTGAAGCTTTCTTT. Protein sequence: CASSIKPGVGTEAFF.

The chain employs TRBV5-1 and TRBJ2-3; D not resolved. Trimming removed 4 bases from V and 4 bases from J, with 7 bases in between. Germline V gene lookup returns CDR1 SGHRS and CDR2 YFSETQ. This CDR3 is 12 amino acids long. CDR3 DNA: TGCGCCAGCAGCACCGAGGCAGATACGCAGTATTTT. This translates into CASSTEADTQYF.

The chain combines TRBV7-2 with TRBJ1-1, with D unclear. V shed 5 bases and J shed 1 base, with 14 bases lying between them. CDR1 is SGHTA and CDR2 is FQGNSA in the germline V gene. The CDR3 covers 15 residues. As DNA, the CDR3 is TGTGCCAGCAGCGCTAACGCACAGAAGAACACTGAAGCTTTCTTT. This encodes CASSANAQKNTEAFF. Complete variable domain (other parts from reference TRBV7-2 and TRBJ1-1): GAGVSQSPSNKVTEKGKDVELRCDPISGHTALYWYRQSLGQGLEFLIYFQGNSAPDKSGLPSDRFSAERTGGSVSTLTIQRTQQEDSAVYLCASSANAQKNTEAFFGQGTRLTVV.

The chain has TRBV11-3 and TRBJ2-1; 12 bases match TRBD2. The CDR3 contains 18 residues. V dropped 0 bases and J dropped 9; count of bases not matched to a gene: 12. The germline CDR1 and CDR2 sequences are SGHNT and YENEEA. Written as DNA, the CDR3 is TGTGCCAGCAGCTTAGATATAGCTAGCGGGAGGGCCTTTGGTGAGCAGTTCTTC. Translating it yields CASSLDIASGRAFGEQFF.

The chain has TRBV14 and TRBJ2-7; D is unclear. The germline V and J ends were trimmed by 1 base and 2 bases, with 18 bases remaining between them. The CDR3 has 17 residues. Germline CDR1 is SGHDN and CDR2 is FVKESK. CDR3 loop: CASSQAPGHPQAYEQYF. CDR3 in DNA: TGTGCCAGCAGCCAAGCCCCCGGCCACCCGCAGGCCTACGAGCAGTACTTC.

The CDR3 protein is CASSRGDGNTIYF. In nucleotides, the CDR3 is TGTGCCAGCTCACGGGGCGATGGAAACACCATATATTTT. The V and J genes are TRBV18 and TRBJ1-3, with D possibly TRBD1 on 5 matching bases. In germline, CDR1 is KGHSH, CDR2 LQKENI. Trimming cost V 4 bases and J 3 bases, with 7 bases left between them. The CDR3 has 13 amino acids.